These 25 T cell receptor beta chains originate from one sample sequenced in a study of T cells in Graves' hyperthyroidism and ophthalmopathy. RNA transcripts yielded amplified TCR beta CDR3 regions. Initially, a first-round RT-PCR of the TCR CDR3 employed the HTBI primer set. TCRdb called the multiplex PCR reads again in MiXCR, with one record for every CDR3 protein. In the table there are approximately 610,000 distinct CDR3 sequences, 15% to 20% of which are singletons. Sequencing was carried out using blood. These receptors were taken from a woman under 30 with Graves' hyperthyroidism.

Only one count was recorded for this clonotype. The V call is TRBV4-1, the J call TRBJ1-1; 8 bases line up with TRBD1. After removal of 4 bases from V and 3 bases from J, the junction contained 4 bases not matched to a gene. Germline lookup yields CDR1 MGHRA and CDR2 YSYEKL. The length of the CDR3 is 14 residues. CDR3 nucleotide sequence: TGCGCCAGCAGCCTAACGGACAGGGACACTGAAGCTTTCTTT. As protein: CASSLTDRDTEAFF.

This clonotype was detected only a few times. The chain has TRBV6-1 and TRBJ2-3; 13 positions agree with TRBD2. Germline V CDR1 and CDR2: MNHNS, SASEGT. The V segment lost 6 bases and the J segment 2 bases; nucleotides outside the gene matches: 11. CDR3 length equals 18 residues. DNA for the CDR3: TGTGCCAGCAGCCCACATCGGACTAGCGGGGGAGTCACAGATACGCAGTATTTT. Its protein product is CASSPHRTSGGVTDTQYF.

V usage is TRBV3-1 and J usage is TRBJ2-5; 9 bases fit TRBD1. Trimming at V came to 6 bases and at J to 5 bases, leaving 4 bases not matched to a gene. In germline, CDR1 is LGHDT, CDR2 YNNKEL (reference sequence). The CDR3 is 13 residues long. The CDR3, as DNA: TGTGCCAGCAGAACAGGGGGCCGGGAGACCCAGTACTTC. This translates into CASRTGGRETQYF.

This clonotype appeared many times. The J gene is TRBJ1-5, the V gene TRBV18, with 7 bases lining up with TRBD1. Germline V CDR1 and CDR2: KGHSH, LQKENI. V lost 6 bases, J lost 7 bases, and 6 bases stayed unmatched. CDR3 length equals 13 residues. The CDR3 nucleotides read TGTGCCAGCTCGGCAGACAGGGTACAGCCCCAGCATTTT. Its translation is CASSADRVQPQHF.

Remarks on this clonotype: A read error may explain this, as a much larger clone is one base away. CDR3 nucleotides: TGTGCCAGCAGCTCAATCGCGGGGCTGAGGGCAGATACGCACTATTTT. Translating it yields CASSSIAGLRADTHYF. This chain links TRBV11-2 with TRBJ2-3; tentatively, D is TRBD2 (6 bases). Germline V gives CDR1 SGHAT, CDR2 FQNNGV. This CDR3 contains 16 residues.

This clonotype appeared many times. This rearrangement joins TRBV20-1 to TRBJ1-1; 9 nucleotides align to TRBD1. Germline V lookup: CDR1 DFQATT, CDR2 SNEGSKA (reference sequence). CDR3 length equals 12 residues. V lost 6 bases and J lost 4; bases outside the gene matches: 3. The CDR3 spells CSARDRATEAFF. In DNA form, the CDR3 reads TGCAGTGCCCGGGACAGGGCCACTGAAGCTTTCTTT.

The chain has TRBV6-2 or TRBV6-3 and TRBJ2-1; D is ambiguous. Trimming removed 5 bases at V and 5 bases at J, with 10 bases between. The germline V gene encodes CDR1 MNHEY and CDR2 SVGEGT. This CDR3 is built from 13 residues. CDR3 region: CASSPNWNNEQFF. In DNA, the CDR3 is TGTGCCAGCAGTCCTAACTGGAACAATGAGCAGTTCTTC.

This chain connects TRBV5-6 to TRBJ2-5; tentative D call: TRBD2 (6 bases). CDR1 is SGHDT, CDR2 YYEEEE, per germline. CDR3 size: 14 residues. V dropped 4 bases and J dropped 5 bases, with 15 bases sitting between them. DNA for the CDR3: TGTGCCAGCAGCCAAAGGAGGGGCGCGGAGACCCAGTACTTC. Translating gives CASSQRRGAETQYF.

This clonotype was recorded a few times. The genes are TRBV7-9 and TRBJ1-2, with 11 nucleotides matching TRBD1. CDR3 size: 15 residues. The V and J ends lost 5 bases and 0 bases, in that order; junction bases with no gene match: 2. Germline lookup yields CDR1 SEHNR and CDR2 FQNEAQ (reference sequence). The CDR3 DNA reads TGTGCCAGCAGCCGGACAGGGGGCTCTAACTATGGCTACACCTTC. This gives the protein CASSRTGGSNYGYTF.

J is TRBJ2-1 and V is TRBV28; D might be TRBD1 (5 bases). Trimming removed 5 bases at V and 7 bases at J, with 21 bases between. This CDR3 is 16 amino acids long. CDR1 is MDHEN and CDR2 is SYDVKM in the germline V gene. The CDR3, as DNA: TGTGCCAGCAGTCCCCCGGACACTACGAGGTGGAATGAGCAGTTCTTC. Translated, it gives CASSPPDTTRWNEQFF. The complete variable domain, with remaining parts taken from reference TRBV28 and TRBJ2-1, reads DVKVTQSSRYLVKRTGEKVFLECVQDMDHENMFWYRQDPGLGLRLIYFSYDVKMKEKGDIPEGYSVSREKKERFSLILESASTNQTSMYLCASSPPDTTRWNEQFFGPGTRLTVL.

This clonotype was detected many times. This chain joins TRBV12-3 or TRBV12-4 and TRBJ1-5; unclear D gene. The V gene lost 3 bases and the J gene lost 4 bases, with 10 bases spanning the gap. The CDR3 has 14 residues. In DNA, the CDR3 is TGTGCCAGCAGTTTTTTGGCCGCTAATCAGCCCCAGCATTTT. This sequence encodes CASSFLAANQPQHF.

This clonotype was picked up many times. CDR3 amino acids: CASSQEGTVYNEQFF. The CDR3 nucleotides read TGTGCCAGCAGCCAAGAGGGGACTGTCTACAATGAGCAGTTCTTC. J is TRBJ2-1 and V is TRBV3-1; TRBD2 is a possible D gene (6 bases). Germline V gene lookup returns CDR1 LGHDT and CDR2 YNNKEL (reference sequence). V was clipped by 0 bases and J by 3 bases, with 9 bases between them. The CDR3 is 15 amino acids.

This chain connects TRBV5-1 to TRBJ2-7, with 11 bases matching TRBD2. V gave up 4 bases and J gave up 2 bases; unmatched junction bases: 5. The CDR3 has 15 amino acids. Germline assignment: CDR1 SGHRS and CDR2 YFSETQ. The CDR3 DNA reads as TGCGCCAGCAGCACCACTAGCGGGAGTACCTACGAGCAGTACTTC. This encodes CASSTTSGSTYEQYF.

The sample holds a few counts of this clonotype. The chain recombines TRBV7-2 with TRBJ2-1, with 7 nucleotides matching TRBD2. The CDR3 has 15 residues. Germline V gives CDR1 SGHTA, CDR2 FQGNSA. The junction had 5 bases not matched to a gene; V was cut back by 6 bases and J by 0 bases. The CDR3 DNA reads TGTGCCAGCAGTGGGGACTATCTCTCCTACAATGAGCAGTTCTTC. The encoded protein is CASSGDYLSYNEQFF.

In this sample, this clonotype turned up a few times. The chain joins TRBV12-3 or TRBV12-4 to TRBJ2-7; 7 bases align to TRBD1. V was pared by 6 bases and J by 3 bases, with 5 bases of the junction left unmatched. This CDR3 is 13 amino acids long. The CDR3 DNA follows: TGTGCCAGCAGGCGCCGGGACAGCTACGAGCAGTACTTC. Its protein is CASRRRDSYEQYF.

The table lists this clonotype with many counts. The chain joins TRBV28 to TRBJ2-7; 10 positions agree with TRBD2. The V gene's germline CDR1 is MDHEN and CDR2 SYDVKM. The CDR3 is 14 amino acids. The J segment lost 0 bases and the V segment lost 7 bases, leaving 3 bases of the junction unmatched. The chain's CDR3 is CASIPSGSSYEQYF. The CDR3 DNA reads TGTGCCAGCATTCCTAGCGGGAGCTCCTACGAGCAGTACTTC.

This clonotype showed up just a few times. This chain uses TRBV14 with TRBJ2-7; no firm D call. The CDR3 totals 14 residues. V was pared by 1 base and J by 3 bases, with 10 bases between. CDR1 and CDR2 (germline): SGHDN, FVKESK. The DNA of the CDR3 is TGTGCCAGCAGCCAAGCGAGCAACTACTACGAGCAGTACTTC. Translated: CASSQASNYYEQYF.

The table lists this clonotype with many counts. The rearrangement links TRBV3-1 to TRBJ2-7; D possibly corresponds to TRBD2 (5 bases). V was shortened by 4 bases and J by 2 bases, with 9 bases between the two germline ends. Germline assignment: CDR1 LGHDT and CDR2 YNNKEL (reference sequence). The CDR3 consists of 13 residues. The CDR3 region is CASSPDYTYEQYF. DNA of the CDR3: TGTGCCAGCAGCCCAGACTACACCTACGAGCAGTACTTC.

V and J are TRBV2 and TRBJ2-2, with unresolved D. The CDR3 loop spans 15 amino acids. Looked up from germline, CDR1 is SNHLY and CDR2 is FYNNEI. The ends were cut back, 8 bases at V and 2 bases at J, with 15 bases in the middle. The CDR3 sequence is CASSMDGLNTGELFF. The CDR3 DNA sequence: TGTGCCAGCTCAATGGACGGATTAAACACCGGGGAGCTGTTTTTT.

This clonotype showed up many times. This chain connects TRBV28 to TRBJ2-4; 12 nucleotides match TRBD1. The V gene's germline CDR1 is MDHEN and CDR2 SYDVKM. The CDR3 consists of 16 residues. With V trimmed by 6 bases and J by 2 bases, 5 bases remained unmatched. The CDR3 DNA follows: TGTGCCAGCAGAGGGACAGGGGGCCGGTCCAAAAACATTCAGTACTTC. This encodes CASRGTGGRSKNIQYF.

This clonotype was detected many times. The chain uses TRBV2 and TRBJ2-1, with D hard to call. In germline, CDR1 is SNHLY, CDR2 FYNNEI. The CDR3 spans 14 residues. V dropped 7 bases and J dropped 5 bases, with 15 bases sitting between them. CDR3 DNA sequence: TGTGCCAGCATAAGTGGCGCTGTTGACAATGAGCAGTTCTTC. This encodes CASISGAVDNEQFF.

This clonotype showed up many times. The chain combines TRBV3-1 with TRBJ1-1; TRBD1 is a possible D gene (5 bases). V lost 1 base and J 2 bases, leaving 14 bases between the germline ends. Germline CDR1 and CDR2: LGHDT and YNNKEL (reference sequence). The CDR3 totals 16 residues. The CDR3 sequence: CASSQAGRVRNTEAFF. The CDR3 nucleotides are TGTGCCAGCAGCCAAGCGGGCAGGGTGAGAAACACTGAAGCTTTCTTT.

The chain combines TRBV5-1 with TRBJ2-1; either TRBD1 or TRBD2 may supply D (5 bases each). The CDR3 length is 14 residues. The V gene lost 4 bases and the J gene lost 5 bases, with 13 bases spanning the gap. The germline CDR1 and CDR2 sequences are SGHRS and YFSETQ. In nucleotides, the CDR3 is TGCGCCAGCAGCCACGGGACGCCAAACAATGAGCAGTTCTTC. Protein sequence: CASSHGTPNNEQFF.

The chain joins TRBV5-6 to TRBJ1-4, with D possibly being TRBD1 (5 bases). V gave up 0 bases and J gave up 5 bases, with 14 bases separating them. CDR1 and CDR2 (germline): SGHDT, YYEEEE. This CDR3 region has 16 residues. For the CDR3, the DNA is TGTGCCAGCAGCTTGGCCAACTGGGACCCGAATGAAAAACTGTTTTTT. Amino acids: CASSLANWDPNEKLFF.

This clonotype has just a few counts. This chain joins TRBV2 and TRBJ1-5, with 9 bases lining up with TRBD1. The CDR3 has 17 residues. V lost 6 bases to trimming and J lost 5 bases; unmatched junction nucleotides: 14. Germline V gene sequence: CDR1 SNHLY, CDR2 FYNNEI. The CDR3 DNA is TGTGCCAGCAGCAAAAGAGGGGCCCGACAGGGGGATCAGCCCCAGCATTTT. Protein: CASSKRGARQGDQPQHF.